Sequencing of this TCR beta chain was carried out in a study of beta chain features in type 1 diabetes. This clone has a handful of counts. Its specificity is unknown. Findings and caveats of the study: It was among patients, rather than healthy donors, that naive, central memory and Treg TCRB repertoires appeared more similar. Shortening that was moderate but significant affected the TCRB CDR3s of Type 1 diabetes patients in all four CD4+ subsets. Diminished insertions and augmented deletions at VDJ junctions characterized type 1 diabetes patients.

Isolated RNA was reverse transcribed in full, so expressed TCRB transcripts were sequenced. Generated by immunoSEQ multiplex PCR, the TCRdb table keeps only in-frame clones and is missing some. Of 300,000 to 450,000 clones in the sample, 10% to 15% were seen once. V lost 5 bases and J lost 7, with 6 bases in between. CDR3 size: 11 residues. Germline assignment: CDR1 SGHAT and CDR2 FQNNGV. The sequencing sample was made of naive CD4+ T cells from blood. This clonotype was sampled from a woman between 18 and 30 years old with type 1 diabetes. This chain joins TRBV11-2 and TRBJ2-1; D gene unclear. The CDR3 loop is CASSPENEQFF. For the CDR3, the DNA is TGTGCCAGCAGCCCTGAGAATGAGCAGTTCTTC.